Below, 5 T cell receptor beta chains from the same sample are listed, as sequenced in a study of blood T cell repertoires in COVID-19. TCRdb keeps only in-frame clones here, not all; method: immunoSEQ multiplex PCR. Of approximately 97,000 clones listed, around 73% are singletons. The specimen sequenced was peripheral blood. The receptors stem from a man aged 55 to 69 with active or convalescent COVID-19.

The gene calls are TRBV5-1 and TRBJ2-7; 8 nucleotides align to TRBD2. This CDR3 is built from 13 residues. J gave up 4 bases and V 6 bases, and 6 bases lay outside the gene matches. Germline CDR1 SGHRS, CDR2 YFSETQ. This CDR3 reads CASNSPGGYEQYF. As DNA, the CDR3 is TGCGCCAGCAACTCCCCGGGAGGGTACGAGCAGTACTTC.

This chain uses TRBV6-2 or TRBV6-3 with TRBJ2-1, with a possible D match to TRBD2 (6 bases). The CDR3 sequence is 18 residues long. Trimming pared 2 bases from V and 1 base from J, leaving 18 bases between. Germline-derived CDR1 and CDR2 are MNHEY and SVGEGT. In DNA, the CDR3 is TGTGCCAGCAGTTACACGGCGGAGCGGGCTCCGTCCTACAATGAGCAGTTCTTC. Its translation: CASSYTAERAPSYNEQFF.

The CDR3 protein is CASSRDTYEQYF. CDR3 DNA: TGTGCCAGCTCTCGAGACACCTACGAGCAGTACTTC. The chain joins TRBV28 to TRBJ2-7; D is undetermined. The ends were cut back, 8 bases at V and 2 bases at J, with 10 bases in the middle. The CDR3 loop spans 12 amino acids. The germline V gene has CDR1 MDHEN and CDR2 SYDVKM.

Here the CDR3 reads CASSQDPHQETQYF. Written as DNA, the CDR3 is TGCGCCAGCAGCCAAGATCCTCACCAAGAGACCCAGTACTTC. This chain connects TRBV4-1 to TRBJ2-5; the D is unclear. The germline V gene encodes CDR1 MGHRA and CDR2 YSYEKL. CDR3 length: 14 residues. Trimming left V 0 bases short and J 0 bases short, with 5 bases between.

The chain combines TRBV5-6 with TRBJ2-7, with TRBD1 matching 9 bases. The CDR3 is made up of 15 amino acids. Germline values: CDR1 SGHDT, CDR2 YYEEEE. The J segment lost 4 bases and the V segment lost 3 bases, leaving 8 bases of the junction unmatched. CDR3 loop: CASSSRDRDPYEQYF. The CDR3 nucleotides are TGTGCCAGCAGCTCCCGGGACAGGGATCCATACGAGCAGTACTTC.